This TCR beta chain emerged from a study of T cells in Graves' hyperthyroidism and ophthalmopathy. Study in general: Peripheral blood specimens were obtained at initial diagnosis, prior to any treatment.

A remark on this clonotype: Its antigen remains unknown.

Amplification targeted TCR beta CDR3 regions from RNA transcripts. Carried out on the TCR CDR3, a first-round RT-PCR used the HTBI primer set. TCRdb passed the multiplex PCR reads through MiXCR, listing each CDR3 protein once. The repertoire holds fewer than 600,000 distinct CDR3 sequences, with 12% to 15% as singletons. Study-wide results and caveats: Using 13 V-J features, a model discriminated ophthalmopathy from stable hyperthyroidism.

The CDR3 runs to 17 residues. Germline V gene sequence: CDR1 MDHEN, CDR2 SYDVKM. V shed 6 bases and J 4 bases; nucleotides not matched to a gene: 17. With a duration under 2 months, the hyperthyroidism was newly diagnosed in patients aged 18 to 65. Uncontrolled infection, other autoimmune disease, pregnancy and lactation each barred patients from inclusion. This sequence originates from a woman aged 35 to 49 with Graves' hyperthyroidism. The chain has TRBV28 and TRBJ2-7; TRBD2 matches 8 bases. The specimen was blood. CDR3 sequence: CASRPPPLAGRGYEQYF. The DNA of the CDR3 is TGTGCCAGCAGGCCCCCCCCCTTGGCCGGGAGGGGGTACGAGCAGTACTTC.